These T cell receptor beta chains were read from a single sample in a study of blood T cell repertoires in COVID-19. The table came from immunoSEQ multiplex PCR; TCRdb's copy has only in-frame clones and leaves some out. The sample lists around 250,000 clones, approximately 82% occurring once. Sequenced input: peripheral blood. These receptors were taken from a man aged 40-55 years with active or convalescent COVID-19. Each CDR3 is given with its conserved first and last residue. Each record gives: CDR3 DNA, CDR3 protein, CDR3 length, D gene, V gene, J gene, clone size. D genes are given only for firm matches. Where a row states a size, it is once, few, many or the class of an expanded clone; other rows omit it.

cdr3_nt: TGCGCCAGCAGCCGCAGCGGGAGAGGGGGCAAAAACATTCAGTACTTC; cdr3_aa: CASSRSGRGGKNIQYF; cdr3_length: 16; d_call: TRBD2; v_call: TRBV5-1; j_call: TRBJ2-4; clone_size: -
cdr3_nt: TGTGCCAGCAGCTTCGGGGGTCTGGATATCGAGCAGTACTTC; cdr3_aa: CASSFGGLDIEQYF; cdr3_length: 14; d_call: -; v_call: TRBV7-6; j_call: TRBJ2-7; clone_size: -
cdr3_nt: TGTGCCAGTACCCCCGGGTTGGGTGAGCCCCAGCATTTT; cdr3_aa: CASTPGLGEPQHF; cdr3_length: 13; d_call: -; v_call: TRBV18; j_call: TRBJ1-5; clone_size: once
cdr3_nt: TGTGCCACCAGTGATATCGGACAGGGACTCCAAGAGACCCAGTACTTC; cdr3_aa: CATSDIGQGLQETQYF; cdr3_length: 16; d_call: TRBD1; v_call: TRBV24-1; j_call: TRBJ2-5; clone_size: -
cdr3_nt: TGTGCCAGCAGCCCCGGGACAGGGGCCGGAAACACCATATATTTT; cdr3_aa: CASSPGTGAGNTIYF; cdr3_length: 15; d_call: TRBD1; v_call: TRBV6-5; j_call: TRBJ1-3; clone_size: few
cdr3_nt: TGTGCCTGGAGTGTAGGTCTAGCGGGGATCGAGACCCAGTACTTC; cdr3_aa: CAWSVGLAGIETQYF; cdr3_length: 15; d_call: TRBD2; v_call: TRBV30; j_call: TRBJ2-5; clone_size: once
cdr3_nt: TGTGCCAGTAGTATCAGGGGAGGGGAAGCTTTCTTT; cdr3_aa: CASSIRGGEAFF; cdr3_length: 12; d_call: -; v_call: TRBV19; j_call: TRBJ1-1; clone_size: -
cdr3_nt: TGTGCCAGCAGCCACCGCAATTCTAGGGAAAAACTGTTTTTT; cdr3_aa: CASSHRNSREKLFF; cdr3_length: 14; d_call: -; v_call: TRBV3-1/TRBV3-2; j_call: TRBJ1-4; clone_size: -
cdr3_nt: TGTGCCAGTACCACCCAGGCCCGCAATCAGCCCCAGCATTTT; cdr3_aa: CASTTQARNQPQHF; cdr3_length: 14; d_call: -; v_call: TRBV19; j_call: TRBJ1-5; clone_size: -
cdr3_nt: TGTGCCAGCAGCTCTGGGACTAGCGGGAGGACGACCGCTACGCAGTATTTT; cdr3_aa: CASSSGTSGRTTATQYF; cdr3_length: 17; d_call: TRBD2; v_call: TRBV5-4; j_call: TRBJ2-3; clone_size: many
cdr3_nt: TGTGCCAGCAGCCAAGGGCCCCCTGGGGCTCAGCCCCAGCATTTT; cdr3_aa: CASSQGPPGAQPQHF; cdr3_length: 15; d_call: -; v_call: TRBV3-1/TRBV3-2; j_call: TRBJ1-5; clone_size: -
cdr3_nt: TGCGCCAGCAGCTTGGGGGTACTAGAGGAAAAACTGTTTTTT; cdr3_aa: CASSLGVLEEKLFF; cdr3_length: 14; d_call: -; v_call: TRBV5-1; j_call: TRBJ1-4; clone_size: -
cdr3_nt: TGTGCCAGCAGAGGAGGACAGGCCCGAAGCTCTGGAAACACCATATATTTT; cdr3_aa: CASRGGQARSSGNTIYF; cdr3_length: 17; d_call: TRBD1; v_call: TRBV2; j_call: TRBJ1-3; clone_size: -
cdr3_nt: TGTGCCTGGGACAGGGGGCAACAGGGTCAGCCCCAGCATTTT; cdr3_aa: CAWDRGQQGQPQHF; cdr3_length: 14; d_call: TRBD1; v_call: TRBV30; j_call: TRBJ1-5; clone_size: -
cdr3_nt: TGTGCCAGCAGCTTTTCCGGGATGAACTATGGCTACACCTTC; cdr3_aa: CASSFSGMNYGYTF; cdr3_length: 14; d_call: -; v_call: TRBV7-9; j_call: TRBJ1-2; clone_size: -
cdr3_nt: TGTGCCAGCAGTCGAATACCCAGGGATATGGGTGAAGCTTTCTTT; cdr3_aa: CASSRIPRDMGEAFF; cdr3_length: 15; d_call: -; v_call: TRBV6-5; j_call: TRBJ1-1; clone_size: -
cdr3_nt: TGTGCCTGGAGTGTACAGGGGGCCAGGGTGACCCAGTACTTC; cdr3_aa: CAWSVQGARVTQYF; cdr3_length: 14; d_call: TRBD1; v_call: TRBV30; j_call: TRBJ2-5; clone_size: -
cdr3_nt: TGTGCCAGCGTCGGACAGGGAGGTTTTGGCTACACCTTC; cdr3_aa: CASVGQGGFGYTF; cdr3_length: 13; d_call: TRBD1; v_call: TRBV25-1; j_call: TRBJ1-2; clone_size: -
cdr3_nt: TGTGCCAGCAGTGAAGAGGGAGGGGGTAATTCACCCCTCCACTTT; cdr3_aa: CASSEEGGGNSPLHF; cdr3_length: 15; d_call: -; v_call: TRBV2; j_call: TRBJ1-6; clone_size: -
cdr3_nt: TGTGCCAGCAGCTTTTGGACGGGGGGCCCCTACGAGCAGTACTTC; cdr3_aa: CASSFWTGGPYEQYF; cdr3_length: 15; d_call: -; v_call: TRBV7-2; j_call: TRBJ2-7; clone_size: once
cdr3_nt: TGTGCCAGCTCACCCCCTTTTGGGACAGGGGACTACAATGAGCAGTTCTTC; cdr3_aa: CASSPPFGTGDYNEQFF; cdr3_length: 17; d_call: TRBD1; v_call: TRBV18; j_call: TRBJ2-1; clone_size: -
cdr3_nt: TGCGCCAGCAGCTTGTGGCTTCAGGCTTCGGGAGACCACACAGATACGCAGTATTTT; cdr3_aa: CASSLWLQASGDHTDTQYF; cdr3_length: 19; d_call: -; v_call: TRBV5-1; j_call: TRBJ2-3; clone_size: -
cdr3_nt: TGCGCCAGCAGCTTGGAATTAGCGAGTCCCTACGAGCAGTACTTC; cdr3_aa: CASSLELASPYEQYF; cdr3_length: 15; d_call: -; v_call: TRBV5-1; j_call: TRBJ2-7; clone_size: few
cdr3_nt: TGTGCCATCAGTGATGGTCCAGCGGCCCTTTACGAGCAGTACTTC; cdr3_aa: CAISDGPAALYEQYF; cdr3_length: 15; d_call: -; v_call: TRBV10-3; j_call: TRBJ2-7; clone_size: -
cdr3_nt: TGTGCCAGCAGCCAAGGGGGGCAGAAACAAGAGACCCAGTACTTC; cdr3_aa: CASSQGGQKQETQYF; cdr3_length: 15; d_call: -; v_call: TRBV3-1/TRBV3-2; j_call: TRBJ2-5; clone_size: -
cdr3_nt: TGTGCCAGTAGTATAGATGGGCGGAACACTGAAGCTTTCTTT; cdr3_aa: CASSIDGRNTEAFF; cdr3_length: 14; d_call: -; v_call: TRBV19; j_call: TRBJ1-1; clone_size: -
cdr3_nt: TGTGCCACCAGTTCCCAAAGCGGCGGGGAGCTGTTTTTT; cdr3_aa: CATSSQSGGELFF; cdr3_length: 13; d_call: -; v_call: TRBV24-1; j_call: TRBJ2-2; clone_size: -